Given below is one T cell receptor (beta chain) in context. Its antigen is unknown. These data come from a study of regulatory T cells in long-lasting Graves disease. Study as a whole: A definition of persistent Graves' disease required over 5 years of antithyroid drugs plus positive TSH receptor antibodies.

The CDR3 is 13 amino acids. The V gene's germline CDR1 is SEHNR and CDR2 FQNEAQ (reference sequence). V was shortened by 7 bases and J by 4 bases, with 14 bases between the two germline ends. Building the TCR beta libraries relied on iRepertoire HTBI primers, and CDR3 regions underwent Arm-PCR. TCRdb recomputed calls from the multiplex PCR reads with MiXCR, one row per CDR3 protein. The sample lists roughly 470,000 distinct CDR3 sequences, around 21% occurring once. General study findings and limits: TCR diversity was lower in persistent Graves' patients than in newly diagnosed ones.

The time point was: persistent/refractory GD, antithyroid drugs over 5 years with positive TRAb. Scientists built the TCR library using RNA that was extracted from PBMCs. The sequence derives from a female donor with Graves disease. The chain employs TRBV7-9 and TRBJ2-7; TRBD1 might be the D (5 bases). Material: peripheral blood mononuclear cells (PBMCs), obtained when the disease was refractory, from a patient treated with antithyroid drugs. This CDR3 reads CASTPAKGYEQYF. The CDR3 region has the DNA TGTGCCAGCACCCCCGCGAAGGGGTACGAGCAGTACTTC.